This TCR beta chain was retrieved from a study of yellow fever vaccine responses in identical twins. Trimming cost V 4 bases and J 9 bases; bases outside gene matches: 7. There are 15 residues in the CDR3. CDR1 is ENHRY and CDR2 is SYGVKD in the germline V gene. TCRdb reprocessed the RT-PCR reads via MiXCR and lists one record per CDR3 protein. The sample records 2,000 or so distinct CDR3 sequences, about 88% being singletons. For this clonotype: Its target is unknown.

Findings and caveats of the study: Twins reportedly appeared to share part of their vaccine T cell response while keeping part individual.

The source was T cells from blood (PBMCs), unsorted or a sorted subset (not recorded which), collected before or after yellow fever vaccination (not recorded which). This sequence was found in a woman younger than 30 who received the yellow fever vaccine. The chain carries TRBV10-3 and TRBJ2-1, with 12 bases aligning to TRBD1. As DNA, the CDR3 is TGTGCCATCAGTGTATCTGGGACAGGGGGCTTTGAGCAGTTCTTC. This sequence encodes CAISVSGTGGFEQFF.